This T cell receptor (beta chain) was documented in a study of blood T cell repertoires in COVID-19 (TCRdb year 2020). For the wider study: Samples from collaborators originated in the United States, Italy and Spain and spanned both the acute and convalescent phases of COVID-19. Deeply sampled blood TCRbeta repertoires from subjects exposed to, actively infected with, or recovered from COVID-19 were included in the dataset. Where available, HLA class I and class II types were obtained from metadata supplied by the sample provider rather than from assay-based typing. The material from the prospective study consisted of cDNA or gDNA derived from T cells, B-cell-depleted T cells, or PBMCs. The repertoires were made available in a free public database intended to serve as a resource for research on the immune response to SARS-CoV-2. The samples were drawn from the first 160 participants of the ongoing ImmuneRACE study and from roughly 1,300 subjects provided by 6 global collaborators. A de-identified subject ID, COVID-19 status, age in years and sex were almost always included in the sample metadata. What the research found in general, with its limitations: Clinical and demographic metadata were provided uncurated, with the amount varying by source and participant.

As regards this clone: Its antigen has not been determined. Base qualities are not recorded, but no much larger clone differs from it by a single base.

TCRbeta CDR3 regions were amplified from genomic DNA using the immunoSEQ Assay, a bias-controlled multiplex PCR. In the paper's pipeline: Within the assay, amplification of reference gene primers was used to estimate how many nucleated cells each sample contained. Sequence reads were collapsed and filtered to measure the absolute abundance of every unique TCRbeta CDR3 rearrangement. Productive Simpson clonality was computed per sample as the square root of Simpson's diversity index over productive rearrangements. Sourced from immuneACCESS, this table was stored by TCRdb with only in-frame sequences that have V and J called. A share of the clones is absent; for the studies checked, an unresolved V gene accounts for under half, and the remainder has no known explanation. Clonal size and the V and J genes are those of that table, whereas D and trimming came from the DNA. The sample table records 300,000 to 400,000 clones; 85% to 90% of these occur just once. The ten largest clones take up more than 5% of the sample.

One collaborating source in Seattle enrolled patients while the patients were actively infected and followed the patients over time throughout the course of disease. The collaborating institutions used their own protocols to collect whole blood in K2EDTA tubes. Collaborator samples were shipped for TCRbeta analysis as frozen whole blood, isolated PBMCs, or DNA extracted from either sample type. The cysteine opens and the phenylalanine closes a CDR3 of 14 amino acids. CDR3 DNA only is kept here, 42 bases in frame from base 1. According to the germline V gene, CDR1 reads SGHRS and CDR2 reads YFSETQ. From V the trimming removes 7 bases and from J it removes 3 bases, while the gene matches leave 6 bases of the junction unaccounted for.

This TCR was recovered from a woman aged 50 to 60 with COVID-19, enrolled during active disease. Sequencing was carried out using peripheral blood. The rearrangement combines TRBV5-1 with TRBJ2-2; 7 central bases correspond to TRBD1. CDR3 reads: CASGPDRDTGELFF. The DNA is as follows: TGCGCCAGCGGGCCCGACAGGGACACCGGGGAGCTGTTTTTT.